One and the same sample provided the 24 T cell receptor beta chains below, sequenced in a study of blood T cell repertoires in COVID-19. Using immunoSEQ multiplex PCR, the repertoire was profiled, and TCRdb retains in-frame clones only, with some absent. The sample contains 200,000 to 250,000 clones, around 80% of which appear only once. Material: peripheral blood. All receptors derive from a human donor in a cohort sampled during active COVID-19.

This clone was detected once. For the CDR3, the DNA is TGTGCCAGTAGTATCCCCGGGACAGGGTTAGAGACCCAGTACTTC. Residues: CASSIPGTGLETQYF. The J gene is TRBJ2-5, the V gene TRBV19, with 9 positions matching TRBD1. CDR1 LNHDA and CDR2 SQIVND come from the germline V gene (reference sequence). There are 15 residues in the CDR3. With V trimmed by 3 bases and J by 4 bases, 6 bases remained unmatched. Complete variable domain (other parts from reference TRBV19 and TRBJ2-5): DGGITQSPKYLFRKEGQNVTLSCEQNLNHDAMYWYRQDPGQGLRLIYYSQIVNDFQKGDIAEGYSVSREKKESFPLTVTSAQKNPTAFYLCASSIPGTGLETQYFGPGTRLLVL.

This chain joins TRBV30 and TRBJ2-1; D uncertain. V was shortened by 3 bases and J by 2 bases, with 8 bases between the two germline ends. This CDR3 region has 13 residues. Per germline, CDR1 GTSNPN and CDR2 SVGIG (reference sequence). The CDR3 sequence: CAWSGGPYNEQFF. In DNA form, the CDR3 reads TGTGCCTGGAGCGGCGGCCCCTACAATGAGCAGTTCTTC.

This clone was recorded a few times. The CDR3 here is CASSQDREGGETQYF. CDR3 coding DNA: TGCGCCAGCAGCCAAGATCGGGAGGGCGGGGAGACCCAGTACTTC. The chain is built from TRBV4-1 and TRBJ2-5, with 8 positions matching TRBD2. This CDR3 is 15 amino acids long. Trimming at V came to 0 bases and at J to 5 bases, leaving 5 bases not matched to a gene. CDR1 is MGHRA and CDR2 is YSYEKL in the germline V gene.

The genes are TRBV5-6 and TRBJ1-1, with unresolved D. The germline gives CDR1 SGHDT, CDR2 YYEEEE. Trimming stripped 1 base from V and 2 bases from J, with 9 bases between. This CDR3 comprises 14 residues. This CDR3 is CASSLLAVNTEAFF. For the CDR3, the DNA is TGTGCCAGCAGCTTGCTAGCAGTAAACACTGAAGCTTTCTTT.

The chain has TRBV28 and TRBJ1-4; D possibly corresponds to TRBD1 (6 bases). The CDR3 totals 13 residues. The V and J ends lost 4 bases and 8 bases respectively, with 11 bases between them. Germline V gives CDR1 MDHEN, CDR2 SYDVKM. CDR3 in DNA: TGTGCCAGCAGTTGGGGGCTAGGGGAAAAACTGTTTTTT. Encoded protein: CASSWGLGEKLFF.

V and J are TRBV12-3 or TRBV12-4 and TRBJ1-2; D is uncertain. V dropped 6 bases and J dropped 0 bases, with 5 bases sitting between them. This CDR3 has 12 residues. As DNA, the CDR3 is TGTGCCAGCAGCCAAACTAACTATGGCTACACCTTC. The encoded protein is CASSQTNYGYTF.

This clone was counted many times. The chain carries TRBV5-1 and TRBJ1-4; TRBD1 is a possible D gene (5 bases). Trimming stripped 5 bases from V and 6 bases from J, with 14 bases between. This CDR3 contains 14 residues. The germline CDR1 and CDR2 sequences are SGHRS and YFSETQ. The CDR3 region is CASRRGGAHEKLFF. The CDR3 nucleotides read TGCGCCAGCAGAAGGGGAGGGGCCCATGAAAAACTGTTTTTT.

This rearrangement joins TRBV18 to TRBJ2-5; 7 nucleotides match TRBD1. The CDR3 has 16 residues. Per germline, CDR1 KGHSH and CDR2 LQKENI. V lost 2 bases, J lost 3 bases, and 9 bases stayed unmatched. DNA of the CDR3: TGTGCCAGCTCACCAAGAGACAGGGTAGGAAAAGAGACCCAGTACTTC. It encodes CASSPRDRVGKETQYF.

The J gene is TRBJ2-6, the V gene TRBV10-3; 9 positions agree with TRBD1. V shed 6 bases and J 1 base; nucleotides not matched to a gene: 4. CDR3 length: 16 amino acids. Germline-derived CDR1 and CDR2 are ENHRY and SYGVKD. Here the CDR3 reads CAIRPGQGSGANVLTF. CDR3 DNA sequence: TGTGCCATCAGACCGGGACAGGGATCTGGGGCCAACGTCCTGACTTTC.

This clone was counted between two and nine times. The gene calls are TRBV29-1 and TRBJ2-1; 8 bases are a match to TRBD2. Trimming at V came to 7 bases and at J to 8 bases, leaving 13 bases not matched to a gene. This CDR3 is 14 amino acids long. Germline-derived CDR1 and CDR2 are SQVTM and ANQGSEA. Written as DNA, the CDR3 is TGCAGCGCCTCAGCGGGAGTCCCCCGGCATGAGCAGTTCTTC. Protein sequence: CSASAGVPRHEQFF.

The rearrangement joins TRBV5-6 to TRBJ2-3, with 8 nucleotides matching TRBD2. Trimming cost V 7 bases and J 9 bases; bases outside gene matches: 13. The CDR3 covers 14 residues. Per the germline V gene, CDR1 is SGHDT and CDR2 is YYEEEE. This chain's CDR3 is CASRVAGSLGTQYF. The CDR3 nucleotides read TGTGCCAGCCGCGTAGCGGGAAGCTTAGGGACGCAGTATTTT.

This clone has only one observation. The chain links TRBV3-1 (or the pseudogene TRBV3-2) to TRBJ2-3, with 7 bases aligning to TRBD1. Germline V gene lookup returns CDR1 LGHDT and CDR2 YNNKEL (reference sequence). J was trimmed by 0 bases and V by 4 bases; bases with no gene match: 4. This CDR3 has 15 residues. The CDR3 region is CASSRDRDSTDTQYF. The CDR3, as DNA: TGTGCCAGCAGCCGTGACAGGGATAGCACAGATACGCAGTATTTT.

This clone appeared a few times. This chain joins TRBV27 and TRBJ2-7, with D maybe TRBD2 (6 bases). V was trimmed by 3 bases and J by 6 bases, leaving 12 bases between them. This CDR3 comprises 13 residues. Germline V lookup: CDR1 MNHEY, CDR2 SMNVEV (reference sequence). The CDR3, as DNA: TGTGCCAGCAGTTTTGAAATGGAGGGCGAGCAGTACTTC. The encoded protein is CASSFEMEGEQYF.

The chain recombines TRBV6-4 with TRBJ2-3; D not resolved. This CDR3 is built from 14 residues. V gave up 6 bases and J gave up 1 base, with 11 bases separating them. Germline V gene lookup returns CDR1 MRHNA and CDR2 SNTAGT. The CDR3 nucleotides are TGTGCCAGCAGCGATAGACACGGCACAGATACGCAGTATTTT. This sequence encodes CASSDRHGTDTQYF.

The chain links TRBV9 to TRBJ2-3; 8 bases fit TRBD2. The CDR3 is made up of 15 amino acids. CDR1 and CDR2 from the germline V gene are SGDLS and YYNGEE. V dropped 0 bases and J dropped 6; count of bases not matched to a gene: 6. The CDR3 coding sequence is TGTGCCAGCAGCGTAGCGGGAGGGCCGGGGGATACGCAGTATTTT. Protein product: CASSVAGGPGDTQYF.

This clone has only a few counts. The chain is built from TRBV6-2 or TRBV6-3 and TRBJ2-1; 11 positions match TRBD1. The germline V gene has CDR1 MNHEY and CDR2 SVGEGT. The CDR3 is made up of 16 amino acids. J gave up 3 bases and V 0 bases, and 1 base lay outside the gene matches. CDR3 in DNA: TGTGCCAGCAGTTACTCGGGGACAGGGGGCTACAATGAGCAGTTCTTC. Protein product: CASSYSGTGGYNEQFF.

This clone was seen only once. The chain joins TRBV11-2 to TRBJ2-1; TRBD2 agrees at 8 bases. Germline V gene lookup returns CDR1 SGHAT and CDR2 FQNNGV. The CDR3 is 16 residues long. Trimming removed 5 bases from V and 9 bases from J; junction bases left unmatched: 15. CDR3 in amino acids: CASSQAERGKTGEQFF. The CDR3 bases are TGTGCCAGCAGCCAAGCCGAGCGGGGGAAGACTGGTGAGCAGTTCTTC.

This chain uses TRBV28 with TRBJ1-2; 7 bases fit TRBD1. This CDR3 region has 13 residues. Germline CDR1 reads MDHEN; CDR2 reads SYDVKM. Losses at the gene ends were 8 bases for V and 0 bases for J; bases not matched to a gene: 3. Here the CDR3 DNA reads TGTGCCAGCCGGGGGACAGCTAACTATGGCTACACCTTC. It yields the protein CASRGTANYGYTF.

CDR3: CATAVSSYNEQFF. The CDR3 DNA follows: TGTGCCACAGCGGTTAGCTCCTACAATGAGCAGTTCTTC. The J gene is TRBJ2-1, the V gene TRBV27; D possibly corresponds to TRBD2 (5 bases). Germline V gene data show CDR1 as MNHEY and CDR2 as SMNVEV (reference sequence). Deletions cut 10 bases from V and 0 bases from J, with 10 bases between. The CDR3 loop spans 13 amino acids.

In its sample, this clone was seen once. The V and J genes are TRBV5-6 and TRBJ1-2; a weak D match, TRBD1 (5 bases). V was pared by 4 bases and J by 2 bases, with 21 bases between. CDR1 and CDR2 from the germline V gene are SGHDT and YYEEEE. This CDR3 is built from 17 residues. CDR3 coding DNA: TGTGCCAGCAGCCCTTTTGACAGTTTACTCAAGAACTATGGCTACACCTTC. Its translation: CASSPFDSLLKNYGYTF.

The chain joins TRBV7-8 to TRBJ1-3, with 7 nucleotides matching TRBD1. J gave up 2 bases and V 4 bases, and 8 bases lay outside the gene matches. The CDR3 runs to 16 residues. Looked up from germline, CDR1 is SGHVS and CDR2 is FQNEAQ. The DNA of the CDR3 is TGTGCCAGCAGCTCCCCCGGGAGGGGGCCTGGAAACACCATATATTTT. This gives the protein CASSSPGRGPGNTIYF.

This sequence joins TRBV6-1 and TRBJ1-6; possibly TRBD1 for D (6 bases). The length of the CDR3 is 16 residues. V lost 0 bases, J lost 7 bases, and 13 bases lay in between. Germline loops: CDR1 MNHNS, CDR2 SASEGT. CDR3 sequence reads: CASSEASGRGNSPLHF. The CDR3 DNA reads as TGTGCCAGCAGTGAAGCCTCCGGGAGGGGGAATTCACCCCTCCACTTT.

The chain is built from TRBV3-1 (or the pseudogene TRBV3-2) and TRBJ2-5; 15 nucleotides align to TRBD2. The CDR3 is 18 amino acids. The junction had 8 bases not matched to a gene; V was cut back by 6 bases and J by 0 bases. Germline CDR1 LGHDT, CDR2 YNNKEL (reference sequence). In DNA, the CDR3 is TGTGCCAGCAGAATGGGACTAGCGGGGGGTCAGAACCAAGAGACCCAGTACTTC. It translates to CASRMGLAGGQNQETQYF.

The CDR3 sequence: CASSYTGLGYTF. As DNA, the CDR3 is TGTGCCAGCAGCTATACAGGGCTTGGCTACACCTTC. The genes are TRBV5-6 and TRBJ1-2, with a possible D match to TRBD1 (6 bases). Trimming took off 3 bases at V and 7 bases at J, with 10 bases between the two ends. Germline V gene lookup returns CDR1 SGHDT and CDR2 YYEEEE. The length of the CDR3 is 12 residues.